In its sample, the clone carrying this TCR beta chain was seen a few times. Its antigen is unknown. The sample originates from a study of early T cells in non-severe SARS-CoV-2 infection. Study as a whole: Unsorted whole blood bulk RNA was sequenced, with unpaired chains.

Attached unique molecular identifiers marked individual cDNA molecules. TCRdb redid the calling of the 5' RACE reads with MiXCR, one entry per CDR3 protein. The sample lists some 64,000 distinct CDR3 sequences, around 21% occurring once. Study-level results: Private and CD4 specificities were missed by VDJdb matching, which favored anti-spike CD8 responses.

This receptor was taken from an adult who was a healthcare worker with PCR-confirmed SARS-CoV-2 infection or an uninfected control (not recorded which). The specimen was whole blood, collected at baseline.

The CDR3 DNA is TGTGCCTGGACCTTCGGACGTGGGACAGATACGCAGTATTTT. This translates into CAWTFGRGTDTQYF. This chain links TRBV30 with TRBJ2-3; no definite D call. CDR3 length: 14 amino acids. V was shortened by 4 bases and J by 3 bases, with 14 bases between the two germline ends. Germline-derived CDR1 and CDR2 are GTSNPN and SVGIG (reference sequence).